This is a list of T cell receptor beta chains from one sample in a study of long-term antiretroviral therapy in people with HIV. Profiled with immunoSEQ multiplex PCR; TCRdb holds only in-frame clones, not every one. In the table there are tens of thousands of clones, about nine tenths of which are singletons. The sample consisted of unsorted PBMCs, taken 0.2 years before starting antiretroviral therapy. The receptors derive from a man younger than 35 with HIV. CDR3s leave out the opening cysteine and the closing phenylalanine or tryptophan. Size is stated for part of the rows, as once, few or many counts, or as a class when the clone is expanded.

V gene	clone size	CDR3 protein
TRBV6-5	-	ASSYSEKLF
TRBV7-9	-	ASSLSDTQY
TRBV7-8	-	ASSPGRDLRSLNTEAF
TRBV19	-	ASREQATTGNTIY
TRBV27	-	ASSLRPQNPYEQY
TRBV12-5	-	ASGAEQY
TRBV7-2	-	ASSLVTLQKREQY
TRBV20-1	-	SARETEII
TRBV4-3	-	ASSPDLDGAYEQY
TRBV5-5	-	ASTASGGGSYEQY
TRBV6-5	few	ASSYASGATNEKLF
TRBV5-1	-	ASSDGSGYGYT
TRBV7-5	-	ASSFNGYEQY
TRBV19	-	ASSPRQGPNSPLH
TRBV5-5	-	ASTSKLAYNEQF
TRBV12-5	-	ASGLVHYEQY
TRBV4-2	-	ASSQAPLLAGSGQY
TRBV5-8	-	ASSLAREHTGELF
TRBV7-9	-	ASSLPLGTEQF
TRBV19	-	ASSITGVPIQPQH
TRBV7-9	-	ASSYNNYEQY
TRBV6-1	-	ASSVEGAYNQPQH
TRBV9	-	ASSASGGLQETQY
TRBV4-1	-	ASSPSPLVGEQY